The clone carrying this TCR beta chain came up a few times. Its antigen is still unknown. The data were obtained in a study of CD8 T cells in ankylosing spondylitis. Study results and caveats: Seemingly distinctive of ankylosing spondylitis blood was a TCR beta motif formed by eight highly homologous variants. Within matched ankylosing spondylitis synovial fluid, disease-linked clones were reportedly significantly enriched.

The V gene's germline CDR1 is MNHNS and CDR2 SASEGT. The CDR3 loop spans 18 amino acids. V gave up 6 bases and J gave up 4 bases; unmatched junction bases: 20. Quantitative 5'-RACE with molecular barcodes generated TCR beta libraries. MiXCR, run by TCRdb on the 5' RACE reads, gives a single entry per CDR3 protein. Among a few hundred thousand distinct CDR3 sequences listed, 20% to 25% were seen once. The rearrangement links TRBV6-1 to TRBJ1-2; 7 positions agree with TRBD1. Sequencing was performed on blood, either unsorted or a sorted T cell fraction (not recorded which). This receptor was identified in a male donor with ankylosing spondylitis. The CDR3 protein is CASSSPPRAGRGGYGYTF. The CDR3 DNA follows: TGTGCCAGCAGCTCACCCCCCAGGGCGGGCAGGGGGGGCTATGGCTACACCTTC.